The source of this T cell receptor (beta chain) is a study of T cells in Graves' hyperthyroidism and ophthalmopathy. There are a few counts of this clonotype. Amplification of TCR beta CDR3 regions used RNA as the template. The primer set for the first-round RT-PCR of the TCR CDR3 was HTBI. TCRdb passed the multiplex PCR reads through MiXCR, listing each CDR3 protein once. The table records under 400,000 distinct CDR3 sequences, approximately 25% of them present only once. CDR3 length: 18 residues. Per the germline V gene, CDR1 is KGHDR and CDR2 is SFDVKD. V was clipped by 4 bases and J by 5 bases; unmatched bases: 15.

The source is a man in his forties or fifties with Graves' hyperthyroidism. The V call is TRBV24-1, the J call TRBJ2-7, with 11 positions matching TRBD1. The sample was blood. DNA for the CDR3: TGTGCCACCAGTGACCCGTCCCGGGACAGGGGGGGTACTCACGAGCAGTACTTC. Amino acid sequence: CATSDPSRDRGGTHEQYF.